This is a list of T cell receptor beta chains from one sample in a study of blood T cells in healthy people across ages. One entry per CDR3 protein results from TCRdb running MiXCR on the 5' RACE reads. The sample consists of approximately 680,000 distinct CDR3 sequences, about 30% of them appearing once. Sequenced: blood. Receptor source: a woman aged 80 or over in good health. The CDR3 runs from the conserved cysteine through the conserved F or W. Each record gives: J gene, D gene, CDR3 length, clone size, V gene, CDR3 protein, CDR3 DNA. D genes are given only for firm matches. For some rows the clone size is stated as once, few or many, or as a class when expanded; others skip it.

j_gene: TRBJ1-1; d_gene: .; len: 14; abundance: many; v_gene: TRBV15; CDR3aa: CATSRDTAGTEAFF; CDR3nt: TGTGCCACCAGCAGAGATACAGCCGGCACTGAAGCTTTCTTT
j_gene: TRBJ1-2; d_gene: .; len: 10; abundance: few; v_gene: TRBV6-2/TRBV6-3; CDR3aa: CASRCMGYTF; CDR3nt: TGTGCCAGCAGGTGCATGGGCTACACCTTC
j_gene: TRBJ2-1; d_gene: .; len: 19; abundance: .; v_gene: TRBV15; CDR3aa: CATSRPDVLDPGLYNEQFF; CDR3nt: TGTGCCACCAGCAGACCTGACGTCTTGGACCCGGGGCTTTACAATGAGCAGTTCTTC
j_gene: TRBJ1-2; d_gene: .; len: 17; abundance: many; v_gene: TRBV6-6; CDR3aa: CASSYAGGAMFNYGYTF; CDR3nt: TGTGCCAGCAGTTACGCGGGGGGGGCGATGTTTAACTATGGCTACACCTTC
j_gene: TRBJ2-2; d_gene: .; len: 17; abundance: .; v_gene: TRBV20-1; CDR3aa: CSARVPMGVANTGERFF; CDR3nt: TGCAGTGCTAGAGTCCCGATGGGGGTCGCGAACACCGGGGAGCGGTTTTTT
j_gene: TRBJ2-5; d_gene: TRBD2; len: 14; abundance: .; v_gene: TRBV7-2; CDR3aa: CASSWTSGEETQYF; CDR3nt: TGTGCCAGCAGCTGGACTAGCGGGGAAGAGACCCAGTACTTC
j_gene: TRBJ2-1; d_gene: .; len: 13; abundance: many; v_gene: TRBV3-1; CDR3aa: CASSPPAVNEQFF; CDR3nt: TGTGCCAGCAGCCCTCCGGCAGTCAATGAGCAGTTCTTC
j_gene: TRBJ2-7; d_gene: .; len: 14; abundance: many; v_gene: TRBV7-8; CDR3aa: CASSLASRNYEQYF; CDR3nt: TGTGCCAGCAGCTTAGCGAGCAGAAACTACGAGCAGTACTTC
j_gene: TRBJ2-7; d_gene: TRBD2; len: 14; abundance: many; v_gene: TRBV6-5; CDR3aa: CASRAAGGAYEQYF; CDR3nt: TGTGCCAGCAGGGCGGCGGGGGGCGCCTACGAGCAGTACTTC
j_gene: TRBJ1-2; d_gene: .; len: 14; abundance: .; v_gene: TRBV18; CDR3aa: CASSPDEGNYGYIF; CDR3nt: TGTGCCAGCTCACCAGATGAGGGAAACTATGGCTACATCTTC
j_gene: TRBJ2-6; d_gene: .; len: 15; abundance: many; v_gene: TRBV4-2; CDR3aa: CASSQDNSGANVLTF; CDR3nt: TGTGCCAGCAGCCAAGACAACTCTGGGGCCAACGTCCTGACTTTC
j_gene: TRBJ1-6; d_gene: TRBD1; len: 17; abundance: .; v_gene: TRBV12-5; CDR3aa: CASGLVGTGGGNSPLHF; CDR3nt: TGTGCTAGTGGTTTGGTAGGGACAGGGGGCGGTAATTCACCCCTCCACTTT
j_gene: TRBJ1-2; d_gene: .; len: 16; abundance: .; v_gene: TRBV21-1; CDR3aa: CASSKGGTGLNYGYTF; CDR3nt: TGTGCCAGCAGCAAAGGTGGGACAGGACTAAACTATGGCTACACCTTC
j_gene: TRBJ2-7; d_gene: .; len: 14; abundance: many; v_gene: TRBV27; CDR3aa: CASSPRHGSNEQYF; CDR3nt: TGTGCCAGCAGTCCTCGGCATGGGTCCAACGAGCAGTACTTC
j_gene: TRBJ1-6; d_gene: .; len: 15; abundance: many; v_gene: TRBV6-1; CDR3aa: CASSEGFRDYSPLHF; CDR3nt: TGTGCCAGCAGTGAAGGTTTCAGGGATTATTCACCCCTCCACTTT
j_gene: TRBJ1-5; d_gene: TRBD1; len: 14; abundance: .; v_gene: TRBV7-9; CDR3aa: CASSGQGYSQPQHF; CDR3nt: TGTGCCAGCAGCGGACAGGGTTACAGTCAGCCCCAGCATTTT
j_gene: TRBJ2-2; d_gene: TRBD1; len: 17; abundance: .; v_gene: TRBV24-1; CDR3aa: CATSDRQGTAGTGELFF; CDR3nt: TGTGCCACCAGTGATCGACAGGGAACCGCAGGGACCGGGGAGCTGTTTTTT
j_gene: TRBJ1-6; d_gene: .; len: 15; abundance: many; v_gene: TRBV7-3; CDR3aa: CASSLDSSYNSPLHF; CDR3nt: TGTGCCAGCAGCTTAGACAGCTCCTATAATTCACCCCTCCACTTT
j_gene: TRBJ2-7; d_gene: TRBD1; len: 15; abundance: many; v_gene: TRBV5-1; CDR3aa: CASSLGGTGINEQYF; CDR3nt: TGCGCCAGCAGCTTGGGTGGGACAGGGATCAACGAGCAGTACTTC
j_gene: TRBJ2-1; d_gene: TRBD1; len: 13; abundance: many; v_gene: TRBV9; CDR3aa: CASNPTGRNEQFF; CDR3nt: TGTGCCAGCAACCCGACAGGGCGCAATGAGCAGTTCTTC
j_gene: TRBJ2-4; d_gene: TRBD2; len: 16; abundance: many; v_gene: TRBV7-2; CDR3aa: CASSLDGLAGENIQYF; CDR3nt: TGTGCCAGCAGCTTAGATGGGCTAGCGGGGGAAAACATTCAGTACTTC
j_gene: TRBJ2-1; d_gene: .; len: 14; abundance: .; v_gene: TRBV20-1; CDR3aa: CSASNPRSYNEQFF; CDR3nt: TGCAGTGCTAGCAACCCCCGCTCCTACAATGAGCAGTTCTTC
j_gene: TRBJ2-3; d_gene: .; len: 15; abundance: .; v_gene: TRBV12-3/TRBV12-4; CDR3aa: CASSPWDALTDTQYF; CDR3nt: TGTGCCAGCAGTCCCTGGGACGCTCTCACAGATACGCAGTATTTT
j_gene: TRBJ1-5; d_gene: .; len: 20; abundance: .; v_gene: TRBV27; CDR3aa: CASSSGRSMARLCSNQPQHF; CDR3nt: TGTGCCAGCAGTTCCGGGCGCTCCATGGCTCGACTGTGTAGCAATCAGCCCCAGCATTTT
j_gene: TRBJ1-1; d_gene: TRBD1; len: 15; abundance: .; v_gene: TRBV5-1; CDR3aa: CASSREGAGDTEAFF; CDR3nt: TGCGCCAGCAGCCGAGAGGGGGCAGGGGACACTGAAGCTTTCTTT
j_gene: TRBJ2-5; d_gene: .; len: 15; abundance: few; v_gene: TRBV5-1; CDR3aa: CASRPGVSPEGPQYF; CDR3nt: TGCGCCAGCCGTCCCGGGGTATCGCCCGAAGGCCCCCAGTACTTC
j_gene: TRBJ1-1; d_gene: .; len: 13; abundance: .; v_gene: TRBV5-1; CDR3aa: CASSLVMADEAFF; CDR3nt: TGCGCCAGCAGCTTGGTGATGGCAGATGAAGCTTTCTTT
j_gene: TRBJ2-1; d_gene: TRBD2; len: 15; abundance: many; v_gene: TRBV7-3; CDR3aa: CASSLTAGVGNEQFF; CDR3nt: TGTGCCAGCAGCTTAACAGCGGGGGTGGGCAATGAGCAGTTCTTC
j_gene: TRBJ2-1; d_gene: TRBD1; len: 17; abundance: many; v_gene: TRBV5-1; CDR3aa: CASSLMAPGQGATEQFF; CDR3nt: TGCGCCAGCAGCTTAATGGCCCCGGGGCAGGGGGCTACTGAGCAGTTCTTC
j_gene: TRBJ1-5; d_gene: .; len: 15; abundance: many; v_gene: TRBV20-1; CDR3aa: CSAHPGVYSNQPQHF; CDR3nt: TGCAGTGCTCACCCAGGCGTGTATAGCAATCAGCCCCAGCATTTT
j_gene: TRBJ2-7; d_gene: TRBD1; len: 13; abundance: many; v_gene: TRBV29-1; CDR3aa: CSVKTGGVYEQYF; CDR3nt: TGCAGCGTCAAGACAGGGGGCGTTTACGAGCAGTACTTC
j_gene: TRBJ2-5; d_gene: .; len: 14; abundance: .; v_gene: TRBV5-1; CDR3aa: CASSPLDRKETQYF; CDR3nt: TGCGCCAGCAGCCCCCTGGACAGAAAAGAGACCCAGTACTTC
j_gene: TRBJ2-1; d_gene: TRBD1; len: 14; abundance: few; v_gene: TRBV6-1; CDR3aa: CTSTGQGVSAEQFF; CDR3nt: TGTACCAGCACGGGACAGGGGGTTTCTGCGGAGCAGTTCTTC
j_gene: TRBJ2-5; d_gene: .; len: 13; abundance: many; v_gene: TRBV7-3; CDR3aa: CASSSDPSGVQYF; CDR3nt: TGTGCCAGCAGCTCAGACCCATCCGGGGTCCAGTACTTC
j_gene: TRBJ1-5; d_gene: .; len: 15; abundance: many; v_gene: TRBV20-1; CDR3aa: CSAAVSSDSNQPQHF; CDR3nt: TGCAGCGCGGCGGTATCATCCGATAGCAATCAGCCCCAGCATTTT
j_gene: TRBJ2-4; d_gene: .; len: 17; abundance: many; v_gene: TRBV20-1; CDR3aa: CSARDGGMTLAKNIQYF; CDR3nt: TGCAGTGCTAGAGACGGGGGAATGACTCTAGCCAAAAACATTCAGTACTTC
j_gene: TRBJ2-3; d_gene: TRBD2; len: 15; abundance: .; v_gene: TRBV20-1; CDR3aa: CSARLAGASTDTQYF; CDR3nt: TGCAGTGCGAGACTAGCGGGGGCCTCCACGGATACGCAGTATTTT
j_gene: TRBJ1-1; d_gene: .; len: 13; abundance: many; v_gene: TRBV12-3/TRBV12-4; CDR3aa: CASSLREATEAFF; CDR3nt: TGTGCCAGCAGTTTACGGGAGGCCACTGAAGCTTTCTTT
j_gene: TRBJ2-7; d_gene: .; len: 13; abundance: many; v_gene: TRBV20-1; CDR3aa: CSASTGQGYEQYF; CDR3nt: TGCAGTGCCTCAACGGGCCAGGGTTACGAGCAGTACTTC
j_gene: TRBJ2-1; d_gene: TRBD1; len: 15; abundance: many; v_gene: TRBV11-1; CDR3aa: CASSSFDRGYNEQFF; CDR3nt: TGTGCCAGCAGCTCCTTTGACAGGGGCTACAATGAGCAGTTCTTC
j_gene: TRBJ1-1; d_gene: .; len: 15; abundance: few; v_gene: TRBV7-2; CDR3aa: CASALRGVMNTEAFF; CDR3nt: TGTGCCAGCGCCCTCAGGGGAGTGATGAACACTGAAGCTTTCTTT
j_gene: TRBJ2-5; d_gene: .; len: 13; abundance: .; v_gene: TRBV29-1; CDR3aa: CSVGAGFQETQYF; CDR3nt: TGCAGCGTTGGGGCAGGTTTTCAAGAGACCCAGTACTTC
j_gene: TRBJ2-6; d_gene: TRBD1; len: 18; abundance: few; v_gene: TRBV27; CDR3aa: CASSPAPLTGAGANVLTF; CDR3nt: TGTGCCAGCAGTCCTGCACCCTTGACAGGGGCTGGGGCCAACGTCCTGACTTTC
j_gene: TRBJ1-4; d_gene: .; len: 15; abundance: few; v_gene: TRBV2; CDR3aa: CASSGGGSTNEKLFF; CDR3nt: TGTGCCAGCAGCGGGGGGGGCTCAACTAATGAAAAACTGTTTTTT
j_gene: TRBJ2-3; d_gene: .; len: 18; abundance: few; v_gene: TRBV6-2/TRBV6-3; CDR3aa: CASSYSPSGGARTDTQYF; CDR3nt: TGTGCCAGCAGTTACTCGCCCTCTGGGGGGGCGCGCACAGATACGCAGTATTTT
j_gene: TRBJ1-2; d_gene: .; len: 12; abundance: once; v_gene: TRBV5-1; CDR3aa: CASSLAGFGHTF; CDR3nt: TGCGCCAGCAGCTTGGCAGGGTTTGGCCACACCTTC
j_gene: TRBJ2-1; d_gene: .; len: 15; abundance: .; v_gene: TRBV7-2; CDR3aa: CASSQARGRYNEQFF; CDR3nt: TGTGCCAGCAGCCAGGCCAGGGGTCGATACAATGAGCAGTTCTTC
j_gene: TRBJ1-2; d_gene: .; len: 17; abundance: .; v_gene: TRBV7-2; CDR3aa: CASSPTPGSGGAGGYTF; CDR3nt: TGTGCCAGCAGCCCTACGCCGGGGTCGGGGGGCGCGGGGGGCTACACCTTC
j_gene: TRBJ2-7; d_gene: TRBD2; len: 15; abundance: .; v_gene: TRBV6-2/TRBV6-3; CDR3aa: CASRASGGRGDEQYF; CDR3nt: TGTGCCAGCAGGGCTAGCGGGGGCCGAGGCGATGAGCAGTACTTC
j_gene: TRBJ2-1; d_gene: TRBD2; len: 16; abundance: once; v_gene: TRBV5-1; CDR3aa: CASSLIRGLAPNEQFF; CDR3nt: TGCGCCAGCAGCTTGATTAGGGGACTAGCCCCCAATGAGCAGTTCTTC
j_gene: TRBJ2-1; d_gene: .; len: 15; abundance: many; v_gene: TRBV12-3/TRBV12-4; CDR3aa: CASSPGLSSSNEQFF; CDR3nt: TGTGCCAGCAGTCCCGGACTGAGTTCAAGCAATGAGCAGTTCTTC
j_gene: TRBJ2-3; d_gene: .; len: 13; abundance: many; v_gene: TRBV6-5; CDR3aa: CASSGGATDTQYF; CDR3nt: TGTGCCAGCAGTGGGGGGGCCACAGATACGCAGTATTTT
j_gene: TRBJ2-3; d_gene: .; len: 16; abundance: .; v_gene: TRBV7-9; CDR3aa: CASSLRSRGATDTQYF; CDR3nt: TGTGCCAGCAGCTTGAGATCGAGGGGGGCCACAGATACGCAGTATTTT
j_gene: TRBJ2-5; d_gene: .; len: 11; abundance: .; v_gene: TRBV19; CDR3aa: CASSQYGTQYF; CDR3nt: TGTGCCAGTAGCCAGTACGGTACCCAGTACTTC
j_gene: TRBJ1-6; d_gene: .; len: 13; abundance: many; v_gene: TRBV6-6; CDR3aa: CASSYSSDSPLHF; CDR3nt: TGTGCCAGCAGTTACTCCTCCGATTCACCCCTCCACTTT